These 23 T cell receptor beta chains share one sample of origin, sequenced in a study of cytotoxic CD8 clonotypes in ibrutinib-treated CLL. Clones were read by immunoSEQ multiplex PCR, and TCRdb kept only the in-frame ones, dropping some. The sample consists of about 57,000 clones, roughly three fifths of them appearing once. The material sequenced was PBMCs, taken after 24 months of ibrutinib treatment. The receptors shown here come from a human donor with chronic lymphocytic leukemia.

The rearrangement links TRBV30 to TRBJ1-6; TRBD1 matches at 7 bases. Germline values: CDR1 GTSNPN, CDR2 SVGIG (reference sequence). The CDR3 runs to 14 residues. V was pared by 0 bases and J by 7 bases, with 3 bases of the junction left unmatched. CDR3 amino acids: CAWSVGTENSPLHF. CDR3 coding DNA: TGTGCCTGGAGTGTTGGGACAGAGAATTCACCCCTCCACTTT.

This clone was detected a few times. V usage is TRBV5-6 and J usage is TRBJ2-5; 11 bases line up with TRBD2. V shed 0 bases, J shed 3 bases, and the junction held 4 bases outside the gene matches. The CDR3 loop spans 16 amino acids. The germline CDR1 and CDR2 sequences are SGHDT and YYEEEE. CDR3 loop: CASSLDQLAGEETQYF. The CDR3 DNA reads as TGTGCCAGCAGCTTGGATCAACTAGCGGGAGAAGAGACCCAGTACTTC.

J is TRBJ2-3 and V is TRBV5-6; TRBD2 agrees at 9 bases. This CDR3 is built from 15 residues. Germline trimming cut 0 bases from V and 6 bases from J; bases unmatched to any gene: 5. In germline, CDR1 is SGHDT, CDR2 YYEEEE. CDR3 nucleotide sequence: TGTGCCAGCAGCTTGGGGATAGCGGGGGCCGATACGCAGTATTTT. This sequence encodes CASSLGIAGADTQYF.

This rearrangement joins TRBV2 to TRBJ1-4; 7 positions agree with TRBD1. There are 15 residues in the CDR3. V dropped 6 bases and J dropped 4; count of bases not matched to a gene: 8. Germline CDR1 SNHLY, CDR2 FYNNEI. The CDR3 sequence is CASRERDRINEKLFF. DNA of the CDR3: TGTGCCAGCAGGGAGAGGGACAGAATTAATGAAAAACTGTTTTTT. The full variable domain, completed using reference TRBV2 and TRBJ1-4, is EPEVTQTPSHQVTQMGQEVILRCVPISNHLYFYWYRQILGQKVEFLVSFYNNEISEKSEIFDDQFSVERPDGSNFTLKIRSTKLEDSAMYFCASRERDRINEKLFFGSGTQLSVL.

This clone was observed at least ten times. The chain uses TRBV6-1 and TRBJ1-4; 7 bases fit TRBD1. Germline V gene sequence: CDR1 MNHNS, CDR2 SASEGT. The CDR3 is 15 residues long. The trim removed 6 bases at V and 7 bases at J, leaving 11 bases unmatched. CDR3 sequence: CASRDNRGKGEKLFF. The DNA for the CDR3 is TGTGCCAGCAGAGACAACAGGGGCAAGGGTGAAAAACTGTTTTTT.

This clone has just a few counts. The chain links TRBV5-1 to TRBJ1-5; D remains unclear. V lost 7 bases and J lost 5, with 13 bases in between. The CDR3 spans 13 residues. Germline V gene lookup returns CDR1 SGHRS and CDR2 YFSETQ. The CDR3 DNA reads TGCGCCAGCCGATTAGGCTTTGATCAGCCCCAGCATTTT. Translated: CASRLGFDQPQHF.

This chain links TRBV6-5 with TRBJ1-1; D gene unclear. CDR1 is MNHEY and CDR2 is SVGAGI in the germline V gene. V was pared by 2 bases and J by 0 bases, with 10 bases between. The CDR3 has 15 amino acids. CDR3 in DNA: TGTGCCAGCAGTTACAGGGCAACGGTGAACACTGAAGCTTTCTTT. Protein: CASSYRATVNTEAFF.

The chain couples TRBV9 to TRBJ1-3; unclear D gene. Germline CDR1 reads SGDLS; CDR2 reads YYNGEE. CDR3 length: 14 residues. Trimming cost V 0 bases and J 3 bases, with 7 bases left between them. CDR3 coding DNA: TGTGCCAGCAGCGTAGGCCAGTATGGAAACACCATATATTTT. This codes for CASSVGQYGNTIYF.

This clone was counted a few times. The CDR3 spells CASGPDNEQFF. CDR3 DNA sequence: TGTGCCAGTGGTCCCGACAATGAGCAGTTCTTC. V gene TRBV6-1 combines with J gene TRBJ2-1; no definite D call. The CDR3 contains 11 residues. Germline lookup yields CDR1 MNHNS and CDR2 SASEGT. V lost 9 bases to trimming and J lost 5 bases, with 8 bases between them.

Many counts were recorded for this clone. The V call is TRBV10-2, the J call TRBJ2-7; a weak D match, TRBD2 (5 bases). This CDR3 contains 14 residues. V was clipped by 1 base and J by 4 bases, with 11 bases between them. CDR1 is WSHSY and CDR2 is SAAADI in the germline V gene. In DNA form, the CDR3 reads TGCGCCAGCAGTGAGTACGGACTTTCTTACGAGCAGTACGTC. Translation gives CASSEYGLSYEQYV.

The chain has TRBV6-5 and TRBJ2-3, with TRBD1 matching 11 bases. This CDR3 has 15 amino acids. The junction had 8 bases not matched to a gene; V was cut back by 6 bases and J by 6 bases. The germline V gene encodes CDR1 MNHEY and CDR2 SVGAGI. As DNA, the CDR3 is TGTGCCAGCAGCCCCGGGACAGGGGGTAGGGATACGCAGTATTTT. It is translated as CASSPGTGGRDTQYF.

This clone was seen a handful of times. The chain employs TRBV7-9 and TRBJ2-3; TRBD2 might be the D (6 bases). The CDR3 length is 16 residues. Germline V CDR1 and CDR2: SEHNR, FQNEAQ (reference sequence). Trimming pared 1 base from V and 2 bases from J, leaving 13 bases between. CDR3 loop: CASSLVASGVTDTQYF. The CDR3 nucleotides are TGTGCCAGCAGCTTAGTGGCGTCGGGAGTCACAGATACGCAGTATTTT.

There are a few counts of this clone. The gene calls are TRBV6-1 and TRBJ1-1; no definite D call. The CDR3 is 13 amino acids. The V gene lost 6 bases and the J gene lost 4 bases, with 12 bases spanning the gap. The germline gives CDR1 MNHNS, CDR2 SASEGT. Here the CDR3 reads CASSSLEGTEAFF. As DNA, the CDR3 is TGTGCCAGCAGCTCCCTCGAGGGCACTGAAGCTTTCTTT.

A few counts support this clone. This chain uses TRBV9 with TRBJ2-3; 9 positions agree with TRBD2. Germline V CDR1 and CDR2: SGDLS, YYNGEE. Unmatched junction bases numbered 9, after V lost 3 bases and J lost 4 bases. This CDR3 has 16 residues. As DNA, the CDR3 is TGTGCCAGCAGCGAGACGGCGGGGGGGCGGGCAGATACGCAGTATTTT. Translated: CASSETAGGRADTQYF.

The chain uses TRBV23-1 and TRBJ2-7; possibly TRBD1 for D (5 bases). TRBV23-1 is an ORF, and what it does is uncertain. This CDR3 is built from 16 residues. Trimming removed 2 bases at V and 5 bases at J, with 19 bases between. CDR3 residues: CASSQDRNSRGHEQYF. CDR3 DNA sequence: TGCGCCAGCAGTCAAGATAGGAACTCAAGGGGCCACGAGCAGTACTTC.

This chain uses TRBV20-1 with TRBJ1-1; D may be TRBD1 (5 bases). Looked up from germline, CDR1 is DFQATT and CDR2 is SNEGSKA (reference sequence). CDR3 size: 11 residues. The V end was cut by 1 base, the J end by 11 bases, with 11 bases between. CDR3 in amino acids: CSARVGGRAFF. The CDR3 region has the DNA TGCAGTGCTAGAGTGGGGGGTCGGGCTTTCTTT.

The chain joins TRBV19 to TRBJ1-2; no definite D call. V lost 8 bases and J lost 2, with 9 bases in between. Germline V CDR1 and CDR2: LNHDA, SQIVND (reference sequence). The CDR3 is made up of 12 amino acids. CDR3 sequence: CASQFRNYGYTF. The CDR3, as DNA: TGTGCCAGTCAGTTCCGCAACTATGGCTACACCTTC.

The sample holds many counts of this clone. The chain combines TRBV21-1 with TRBJ1-1. TRBV21-1 has pseudogene status. CDR3 length equals 11 residues. DNA of the CDR3: TGTGCCAGCAGCAACGTGGATGAAGCTTTCTTT. It is translated as CASSNVDEAFF.

This clone has just a few counts. The chain couples TRBV6-4 to TRBJ2-7; possible D gene TRBD2, 6 bases. Germline lookup yields CDR1 MRHNA and CDR2 SNTAGT. The V end lost 6 bases, the J end lost 3 bases, and 12 bases lay between the germline ends. CDR3 length: 13 residues. CDR3 loop: CASSDGTDYEQYF. CDR3 in DNA: TGTGCCAGCAGCGATGGGACTGACTACGAGCAGTACTTC.

This clone was found many times. This specimen includes other DNA sequences encoding the same CDR3. This chain connects TRBV5-1 to TRBJ2-7; D gene ambiguous. Germline values: CDR1 SGHRS, CDR2 YFSETQ. Trimming shortened V by 7 bases and J by 1 base, and 9 bases separated the two germline ends. The CDR3 runs to 12 residues. The CDR3 DNA sequence: TGCGCCAGCTCCAGTGGGTCCTACGAGCAGTACTTC. Translating it yields CASSSGSYEQYF.

Only a few counts were recorded for this clone. The CDR3 region is CASSMGHSHTAQYF. The CDR3, as DNA: TGTGCCAGTAGTATGGGGCATTCCCACACGGCCCAGTACTTC. The rearrangement joins TRBV19 to TRBJ2-5, with D perhaps matching TRBD1 (5 bases). CDR1 and CDR2 (germline): LNHDA, SQIVND (reference sequence). The CDR3 has 14 amino acids. V lost 3 bases, J lost 9 bases, and 17 bases lay in between. Using reference TRBV19 and TRBJ2-5 for the parts outside the CDR3, the full variable domain is DGGITQSPKYLFRKEGQNVTLSCEQNLNHDAMYWYRQDPGQGLRLIYYSQIVNDFQKGDIAEGYSVSREKKESFPLTVTSAQKNPTAFYLCASSMGHSHTAQYFGPGTRLLVL.

The chain uses TRBV5-4 and TRBJ2-1; the D gene is possibly TRBD1 (6 bases). Trimming cost V 4 bases and J 4 bases, with 15 bases left between them. CDR3 length: 15 amino acids. Germline V gene data show CDR1 as SGHNT and CDR2 as YYREEE (reference sequence). The CDR3 protein is CASSPEHRVYNEQFF. As DNA, the CDR3 is TGTGCCAGCAGCCCCGAGCACAGGGTTTACAATGAGCAGTTCTTC.

A few counts support this clone. The chain uses TRBV5-1 and TRBJ1-2, with 8 bases that match TRBD1. CDR3 length: 13 amino acids. The trim removed 4 bases at V and 4 bases at J, leaving 3 bases unmatched. Germline V gives CDR1 SGHRS, CDR2 YFSETQ. The CDR3 region has the DNA TGCGCCAGCAGCCGGGACAGGAGCTATGGCTACACCTTC. Residues: CASSRDRSYGYTF. The full variable domain, with the rest looked up from reference TRBV5-1 and TRBJ1-2, is KAGVTQTPRYLIKTRGQQVTLSCSPISGHRSVSWYQQTPGQGLQFLFEYFSETQRNKGNFPGRFSGRQFSNSRSEMNVSTLELGDSALYLCASSRDRSYGYTFGSGTRLTVV.